These 9 T cell receptor beta chains came from one sample sequenced in a study of tumor-infiltrating lymphocytes in primary liver carcinoma. Co-extracted RNA and DNA came from roughly 20-30 mg of unsorted bulk tissue. A constant-region primer served to make TCR beta cDNA from 500 to 550 ng total RNA. Three nested multiplex PCR rounds of slightly modified ARM-PCR generated TCR beta libraries. Use of TRBV1-TRBV30 forward primers with a C-beta reverse primer characterized the first two PCR rounds, which lasted roughly 9 cycles each. A single record per CDR3 protein comes from TCRdb applying MiXCR to the multiplex PCR reads. Of about 110,000 distinct CDR3 sequences in the sample, about four fifths were seen once. The material sequenced was liver tumor tissue from sampling region 3. The subset denotes: tumor region T3, left-lateral pole. The receptors were gathered from a man aged 35-49 years with primary liver carcinoma and hepatitis B virus infection.

Of note for this clonotype: The junction does not match germline at one end; this may be a read error. The rearrangement joins TRBV12-3 or TRBV12-4 to TRBJ2-5; D may be TRBD1 or TRBD2 (5 bases each). The CDR3 runs 13 residues. Here the CDR3 reads CAGSLVQGETQYF. The CDR3 coding sequence is TGTGCCGGCAGTTTGGTCCAGGGAGAGACCCAGTATTTC.

As to this clonotype: Without the conserved terminal phenylalanine or tryptophan, this CDR3 likely stems from a read error. As DNA, the CDR3 is TGTGCCAGCAGTCTTGTCCCCAGGAACTCCTACAATAAGCAGTTCTTA. The encoded protein is CASSLVPRNSYNKQFL. The chain couples TRBV12-3 or TRBV12-4 to TRBJ2-1; D is undetermined. The CDR3 has 16 residues.

This clonotype is medium-sized in the sample. The rearrangement joins TRBV29-1 to TRBJ2-5; no clear D gene. The length of the CDR3 is 12 residues. Trimming took 5 bases from V and 1 from J, leaving 8 bases between them. CDR1 is SQVTM, CDR2 ANQGSEA, per germline. The CDR3 sequence is CSVLGSQETQYF. The CDR3 coding sequence is TGCAGCGTTTTGGGGTCCCAAGAGACCCAGTACTTC.

This clonotype has more than one count but fewer than ten. This may be a read error, as it is one base from a much larger clone. The CDR3 region is CASSLAWISPPGANVLTF. CDR3 coding DNA: TGCGCCAGCAGCTTGGCCTGGATTAGCCCGCCTGGGGCCAACGTCCTGACTTTC. This chain joins TRBV5-1 and TRBJ2-6; D gene unclear. This CDR3 region has 18 residues. CDR1 is SGHRS and CDR2 is YFSETQ in the germline V gene. Trimming took off 0 bases at V and 2 bases at J, with 15 bases between the two ends.

As for this clonotype: The junction departs from germline at one end; a sequencing error may be responsible. The CDR3 coding sequence is TGCGCCAGCAATCGACCCGACTCCCTCTCCTACGAGCACTACTTC. Translating gives CASNRPDSLSYEHYF. The rearrangement joins TRBV4-1 to TRBJ2-7; D is uncertain. CDR3 length: 15 amino acids. CDR1 MGHRA and CDR2 YSYEKL come from the germline V gene.

A word on this clonotype: One end of the junction does not line up with germline, which may come from a read error. V and J are TRBV11-2 and TRBJ2-3, with D tentatively TRBD2 (6 bases). The CDR3 runs to 17 residues. Germline V gene sequence: CDR1 SGHAT, CDR2 FQNNGV. The CDR3 nucleotides read TGTGCCAGCAACTTAGATCCGGGGGAGACTAACACAGATACTCAGTATTTT. This translates into CASNLDPGETNTDTQYF. Full variable domain (outside the CDR3, taken from reference TRBV11-2 and TRBJ2-3): EAGVAQSPRYKIIEKRQSVAFWCNPISGHATLYWYQQILGQGPKLLIQFQNNGVVDDSQLPKDRFSAERLKGVDSTLKIQPAKLEDSAVYLCASNLDPGETNTDTQYFGPGTRLTVL.

This clonotype has only a few counts. This sequence may be a read error, since a much larger clone differs from it by one base. This chain connects TRBV13 to TRBJ1-3, with D unresolved. This CDR3 has 16 residues. V was shortened by 0 bases and J by 0 bases, with 9 bases between the two germline ends. Looked up from germline, CDR1 is PRHDT and CDR2 is FYEKMQ (reference sequence). The CDR3 bases are TGTGCCAGCAGCTTAGGCGTCAGATTCTCTGGAAACACCATATATTTT. Amino acid sequence: CASSLGVRFSGNTIYF.

This clonotype has at least ten counts. The chain's CDR3 is CASSWGLRNEQFF. CDR3 sequence (DNA): TGTGCCAGCAGTTGGGGCCTCCGCAATGAGCAGTTCTTC. The genes are TRBV7-9 and TRBJ2-1, with D perhaps TRBD1 (5 bases). Germline loops: CDR1 SEHNR, CDR2 FQNEAQ (reference sequence). Trimming pared 6 bases from V and 6 bases from J, leaving 12 bases between. The CDR3 is 13 amino acids.

As for this clonotype: With a much larger clone just one base away, this may be a read error. CDR3 coding DNA: TGTGCCAGTAGCTTTCCCCCCGGGGGCGACACTGAAGCTTTCTTT. Its protein is CASSFPPGGDTEAFF. The V gene is TRBV5-3, the J gene TRBJ1-1, with D possibly TRBD1 on 6 matching bases. TRBV5-3 has ORF status, its function being uncertain. The CDR3 has 15 residues.